The T cell receptor beta chain under discussion was sequenced for a study of shared clonotypes between healthy human individuals. Study in general: Researchers assigned three CD4 naive, three CD4 memory, two CD8 naive and one CD8 memory plate to each donor.

Per germline, CDR1 SQVTM and CDR2 ANQGSEA. V lost 6 bases and J lost 1, with 15 bases in between. The CDR3 has 14 residues. In the original processing: Without quality scores, immunoSEQ junctional reads could not be filtered like full-length reads. Some clones are missing from TCRdb's copy, which holds only in-frame ones; the method was immunoSEQ multiplex PCR. Clonal size and the V and J genes are those of that table, whereas D and trimming came from the DNA. This sample has more than 2,000,000 clones, with more than 85% found just once. This TCR was sampled from a man younger than 35 in good health. Some clones in this sample may be carry-over from other donors' samples. The rearrangement joins TRBV29-1 to TRBJ1-1; D perhaps matches TRBD1 (6 bases). The sequencing input was naive CD4+ T cells from PBMCs. Documented subset: CD45RA+ positively selected. The CDR3 spells CSVRRTVTNTEAFF. The CDR3, as DNA: TGCAGCGTCCGCCGGACAGTTACGAACACTGAAGCTTTCTTT.